This T cell receptor beta chain comes out of a study of T cell repertoires in cytomegalovirus infection. TCRdb redid the calling of the reads with MiXCR, one entry per CDR3 protein. The table shows 750,000 to 900,000 distinct CDR3 sequences, with under 35% occurring only once. Study-level findings and limits: Accumulated public TCR beta family frequency recognized individuals carrying CMV together with the relevant HLA.

The V and J ends lost 0 bases and 0 bases respectively, with 3 bases between them. Germline loops: CDR1 LNHDA, CDR2 SQIVND (reference sequence). The CDR3 covers 15 residues. This clonotype showed up many times. The antigen is not known. Sequencing was performed on cultured CD8+ T cells from PBMCs, taken from culture after CMV antigen stimulation. The source is a human donor in good health (CMV status not recorded). Some clones in this sample may be carry-over from other donors' samples. The chain has TRBV19 and TRBJ2-6; D gene unclear. The CDR3 loop is CASSIEGSGANVLTF. The CDR3 DNA sequence: TGTGCCAGTAGTATAGAGGGCTCTGGGGCCAACGTCCTGACTTTC. The variable domain in full, completed from reference TRBV19 and TRBJ2-6, reads DGGITQSPKYLFRKEGQNVTLSCEQNLNHDAMYWYRQDPGQGLRLIYYSQIVNDFQKGDIAEGYSVSREKKESFPLTVTSAQKNPTAFYLCASSIEGSGANVLTFGAGSRLTVL.